These 14 T cell receptor beta chains came from one sample sequenced in a study of shared clonotypes between healthy human individuals. Profiled with immunoSEQ multiplex PCR; TCRdb holds only in-frame clones, not every one. The sample carries about 2.4 million clones, roughly 93% recorded once. The source material was naive CD4+ T cells from PBMCs. Subset reported: CD45RA+ positively selected. These receptors originate from a young man in good health. Some clones in this sample may be carry-over from other donors' samples.

The chain has TRBV2 and TRBJ2-2, with 7 bases aligning to TRBD1. CDR3 length: 15 amino acids. Per the germline V gene, CDR1 is SNHLY and CDR2 is FYNNEI. V was pared by 6 bases and J by 0 bases, with 4 bases of the junction left unmatched. The CDR3 protein is CASRVGTANTGELFF. CDR3 coding DNA: TGTGCCAGCAGAGTAGGGACAGCGAACACCGGGGAGCTGTTTTTT. Full variable domain (missing parts from reference TRBV2 and TRBJ2-2): EPEVTQTPSHQVTQMGQEVILRCVPISNHLYFYWYRQILGQKVEFLVSFYNNEISEKSEIFDDQFSVERPDGSNFTLKIRSTKLEDSAMYFCASRVGTANTGELFFGEGSRLTVL.

Regarding this clone: This specimen includes other DNA sequences encoding the same CDR3. V gene TRBV28 combines with J gene TRBJ1-5; D not certain. V dropped 6 bases and J dropped 7 bases, with 7 bases sitting between them. Germline loops: CDR1 MDHEN, CDR2 SYDVKM. The CDR3 has 11 amino acids. The CDR3 nucleotides are TGTGCCAGCAGCTCGAGACAGCCCCAGCATTTT. Amino acids: CASSSRQPQHF. Supplemented by reference TRBV28 and TRBJ1-5, the full variable domain reads DVKVTQSSRYLVKRTGEKVFLECVQDMDHENMFWYRQDPGLGLRLIYFSYDVKMKEKGDIPEGYSVSREKKERFSLILESASTNQTSMYLCASSSRQPQHFGDGTRLSIL.

The J gene is TRBJ2-7, the V gene TRBV7-6; TRBD1 agrees at 12 bases. The germline V gene encodes CDR1 SGHVS and CDR2 FNYEAQ. V was pared by 2 bases and J by 7 bases, with 9 bases of the junction left unmatched. CDR3 length equals 16 residues. CDR3 region: CASSLRRDRGPREQYF. In DNA form, the CDR3 reads TGTGCCAGCAGCTTACGCCGGGACAGGGGGCCGCGAGAGCAGTACTTC.

The V call is TRBV7-3, the J call TRBJ1-1, with TRBD1 matching 9 bases. Germline CDR1 is SGHTA and CDR2 is FQGTGA. The CDR3 loop spans 15 amino acids. The V segment lost 5 bases and the J segment 1 base; nucleotides outside the gene matches: 5. CDR3: CASSLGTGTNTEAFF. CDR3 DNA sequence: TGTGCCAGCAGCCTTGGGACAGGGACGAACACTGAAGCTTTCTTT.

The rearrangement joins TRBV5-1 to TRBJ1-2; 10 positions agree with TRBD1. V trimming: 3 bases; J trimming: 7 bases; junction bases outside the gene matches: 9. CDR1 and CDR2 (germline): SGHRS, YFSETQ. The CDR3 runs to 15 residues. The CDR3 DNA is TGCGCCAGCAGCTGGACAGGGGGAGATTTGTCTGGCTACACCTTC. This sequence encodes CASSWTGGDLSGYTF.

The chain carries TRBV28 and TRBJ2-5, with TRBD2 as a possible D gene (6 bases). This CDR3 region has 16 residues. V lost 11 bases to trimming and J lost 2 bases, with 24 bases between them. Germline V CDR1 and CDR2: MDHEN, SYDVKM. CDR3 in DNA: TGTGCCGGGGGGATGGGGCGACTGAATCAACAAGAGACCCAGTACTTC. Residues: CAGGMGRLNQQETQYF. Filled out from reference TRBV28 and TRBJ2-5, the complete variable domain reads DVKVTQSSRYLVKRTGEKVFLECVQDMDHENMFWYRQDPGLGLRLIYFSYDVKMKEKGDIPEGYSVSREKKERFSLILESASTNQTSMYLCAGGMGRLNQQETQYFGPGTRLLVL.

The V call is TRBV28, the J call TRBJ1-4; D ambiguous. V lost 2 bases to trimming and J lost 6 bases, with 4 bases between them. The CDR3 is made up of 12 amino acids. CDR1 is MDHEN, CDR2 SYDVKM, per germline. CDR3 coding DNA: TGTGCCAGCAGTTTAGTTGATGAAAAACTGTTTTTT. Translating gives CASSLVDEKLFF. The full variable domain, rest sourced from reference TRBV28 and TRBJ1-4, is DVKVTQSSRYLVKRTGEKVFLECVQDMDHENMFWYRQDPGLGLRLIYFSYDVKMKEKGDIPEGYSVSREKKERFSLILESASTNQTSMYLCASSLVDEKLFFGSGTQLSVL.

The chain is built from TRBV6-6 and TRBJ2-1; D might be TRBD2 (5 bases). The CDR3 length is 13 residues. V dropped 5 bases and J dropped 6 bases, with 11 bases sitting between them. Germline CDR1 MNHNY, CDR2 SVGAGI (reference sequence). The CDR3 bases are TGTGCCAGCAGTGGGAGAGGGTTCAATGAGCAGTTCTTC. Protein: CASSGRGFNEQFF.

The V gene is TRBV18, the J gene TRBJ2-5; D is unresolved. The germline V gene encodes CDR1 KGHSH and CDR2 LQKENI. Trimming stripped 6 bases from V and 1 base from J, with 9 bases between. There are 13 residues in the CDR3. The CDR3 DNA follows: TGTGCCAGCTCGCTATTACCCCAAGAGACCCAGTACTTC. Amino acids: CASSLLPQETQYF.

This clone was counted a single time. The V gene is TRBV7-3, the J gene TRBJ2-6; no clear D. The V end was cut by 8 bases, the J end by 0 bases, with 11 bases between. CDR1 and CDR2 from the germline V gene are SGHTA and FQGTGA. The CDR3 contains 15 residues. Written as DNA, the CDR3 is TGTGCCAGCGGACGCCTTTCCTCTGGGGCCAACGTCCTGACTTTC. Amino acid sequence: CASGRLSSGANVLTF.

The V gene is TRBV19, the J gene TRBJ2-3; possibly TRBD1 for D (6 bases). The CDR3 contains 13 residues. V dropped 6 bases and J dropped 6 bases, with 13 bases sitting between them. CDR1 LNHDA and CDR2 SQIVND come from the germline V gene (reference sequence). The chain's CDR3 is CASRTGTWDTQYF. CDR3 bases: TGTGCCAGTAGGACAGGTACCTGGGATACGCAGTATTTT.

This chain connects TRBV6-1 to TRBJ1-1; D is possibly TRBD1 (5 bases). Germline-derived CDR1 and CDR2 are MNHNS and SASEGT. CDR3 length: 14 residues. Trimming stripped 1 base from V and 1 base from J, with 7 bases between. In nucleotides, the CDR3 is TGTGCCAGCAGTGAAGAGGGGACGAACACTGAAGCTTTCTTT. Amino acids: CASSEEGTNTEAFF.

On this clone itself: Additional DNA sequences in this sample encode the identical CDR3. The chain combines TRBV30 with TRBJ1-5; D is possibly TRBD1 (6 bases). Deletions cut 5 bases from V and 4 bases from J, with 12 bases between. The CDR3 runs to 13 residues. CDR1 is GTSNPN and CDR2 is SVGIG in the germline V gene (reference sequence). CDR3 in DNA: TGTGCCTGGGCGGACAGCAGTAATCAGCCCCAGCATTTT. It encodes CAWADSSNQPQHF.

The chain uses TRBV6-1 and TRBJ2-3; D remains ambiguous. With 7 bases removed from V and 6 bases from J, the gap between germline ends came to 17 bases. This CDR3 region has 14 residues. The germline V gene encodes CDR1 MNHNS and CDR2 SASEGT. CDR3 in amino acids: CASTSRSASDTQYF. CDR3 bases: TGTGCCAGCACCTCTCGCAGCGCATCGGATACGCAGTATTTT.